These 7 T cell receptor beta chains share one sample of origin, sequenced in a study of cytomegalovirus exposure and HLA in healthy donors. The PCR used 60 Vbeta and 13 Jbeta primers. The data were produced by immunoSEQ multiplex PCR, yet TCRdb's version contains in-frame clones alone and is incomplete. Of 93,000 or so clones detected, about 83% appear once; the ten largest clones hold roughly 5.3%. The sample consisted of PBMCs. The receptors were gathered from a woman aged 18-29 years in good health and CMV-seropositive.

The CDR3 spells CAWSVGDSPLHF. The CDR3 nucleotides read TGTGCCTGGAGTGTAGGGGATTCACCCCTCCACTTT. The V and J genes are TRBV30 and TRBJ1-6; a weak D match, TRBD1 (5 bases). The germline V gene has CDR1 GTSNPN and CDR2 SVGIG (reference sequence). V lost 0 bases to trimming and J lost 8 bases, with 5 bases between them. The length of the CDR3 is 12 residues.

The chain has TRBV30 and TRBJ2-2; a possible D gene is TRBD2 (5 bases). Trimming took 5 bases from V and 6 from J, leaving 13 bases between them. The CDR3 is 13 amino acids. Germline CDR1 GTSNPN, CDR2 SVGIG (reference sequence). The CDR3 coding sequence is TGTGCCTGGGCCACCCACGGGGCCGGGGAGCTGTTTTTT. It encodes CAWATHGAGELFF.

CDR3 sequence reads: CASSATSGTANTEAFF. CDR3 nucleotide sequence: TGTGCCAGCAGCGCTACATCCGGGACAGCTAACACTGAAGCTTTCTTT. The chain links TRBV7-6 to TRBJ1-1, with TRBD1 identical over 7 bases. This CDR3 has 16 residues. With V trimmed by 5 bases and J by 2 bases, 11 bases remained unmatched. The germline gives CDR1 SGHVS, CDR2 FNYEAQ.

CDR3 sequence (DNA): TGTGCCAGTCGACTAGCGGGAGGGGCCGGGGAGCTGTTTTTT. Protein sequence: CASRLAGGAGELFF. The J gene is TRBJ2-2, the V gene TRBV19, with 14 bases fitting TRBD2. This CDR3 has 14 amino acids. J gave up 6 bases and V 8 bases, and 2 bases lay outside the gene matches. Germline assignment: CDR1 LNHDA and CDR2 SQIVND (reference sequence). The full variable domain, rest sourced from reference TRBV19 and TRBJ2-2, is DGGITQSPKYLFRKEGQNVTLSCEQNLNHDAMYWYRQDPGQGLRLIYYSQIVNDFQKGDIAEGYSVSREKKESFPLTVTSAQKNPTAFYLCASRLAGGAGELFFGEGSRLTVL.

The sample holds one count of this clone. The J gene is TRBJ1-2, the V gene TRBV6-5; the D is unclear. There are 12 residues in the CDR3. V lost 4 bases and J lost 7, with 10 bases in between. Germline loops: CDR1 MNHEY, CDR2 SVGAGI. CDR3 sequence (DNA): TGTGCCAGCAGTTCGAGGTCAAGTGGCTACACCTTC. It is translated as CASSSRSSGYTF.

This clone was seen only once. This chain links TRBV28 with TRBJ2-3; no reliable D call. Deletions cut 7 bases from V and 4 bases from J, with 12 bases between. This CDR3 region has 13 residues. CDR1 and CDR2 (germline): MDHEN, SYDVKM. CDR3 loop: CASTVTPPDTQYF. In DNA, the CDR3 is TGTGCCAGCACAGTAACGCCCCCAGATACGCAGTATTTT.

The rearrangement joins TRBV7-9 to TRBJ1-1; D not resolved. Germline CDR1 is SEHNR and CDR2 is FQNEAQ (reference sequence). This CDR3 has 13 amino acids. Deletions cut 2 bases from V and 5 bases from J, with 9 bases between. The CDR3 loop is CASSLPGRTEAFF. The DNA of the CDR3 is TGTGCCAGCAGCTTACCGGGGAGGACTGAAGCTTTCTTT.